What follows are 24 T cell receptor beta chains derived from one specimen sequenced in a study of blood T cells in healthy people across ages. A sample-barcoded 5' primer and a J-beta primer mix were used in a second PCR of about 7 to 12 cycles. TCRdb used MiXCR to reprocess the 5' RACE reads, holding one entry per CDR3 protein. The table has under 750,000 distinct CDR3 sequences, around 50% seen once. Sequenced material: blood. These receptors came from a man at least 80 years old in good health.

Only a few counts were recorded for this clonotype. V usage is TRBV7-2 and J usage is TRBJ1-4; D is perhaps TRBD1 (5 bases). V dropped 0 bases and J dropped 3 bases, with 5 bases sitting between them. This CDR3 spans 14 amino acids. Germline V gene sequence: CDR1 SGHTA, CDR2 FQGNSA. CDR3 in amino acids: CASSLAGANEKLFF. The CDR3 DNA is TGTGCCAGCAGCTTAGCAGGGGCTAATGAAAAACTGTTTTTT. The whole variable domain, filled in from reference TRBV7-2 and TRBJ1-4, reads GAGVSQSPSNKVTEKGKDVELRCDPISGHTALYWYRQSLGQGLEFLIYFQGNSAPDKSGLPSDRFSAERTGGSVSTLTIQRTQQEDSAVYLCASSLAGANEKLFFGSGTQLSVL.

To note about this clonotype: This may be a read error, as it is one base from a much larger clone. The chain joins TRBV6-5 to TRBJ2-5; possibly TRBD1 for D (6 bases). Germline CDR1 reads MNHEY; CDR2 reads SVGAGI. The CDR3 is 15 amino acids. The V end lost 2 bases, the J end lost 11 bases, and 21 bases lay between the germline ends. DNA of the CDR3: TGTGCCAGCAGTTACGGGGGCCCGACCTACAATGAGCAGTACTTC. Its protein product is CASSYGGPTYNEQYF.

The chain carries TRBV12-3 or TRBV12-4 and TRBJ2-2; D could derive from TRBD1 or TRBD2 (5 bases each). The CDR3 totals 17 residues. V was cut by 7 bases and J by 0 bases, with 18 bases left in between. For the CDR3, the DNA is TGTGCCAGCACTTCGGTTTGGGGGACCGCGAACACCGGGGAGCTGTTTTTT. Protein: CASTSVWGTANTGELFF.

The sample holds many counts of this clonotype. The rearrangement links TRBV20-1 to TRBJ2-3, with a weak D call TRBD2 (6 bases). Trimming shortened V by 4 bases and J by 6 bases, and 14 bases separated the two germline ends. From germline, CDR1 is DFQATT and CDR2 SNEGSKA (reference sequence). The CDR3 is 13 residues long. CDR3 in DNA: TGCAGTGCTAAAGTGGCGGGGATGGATACGCAGTATTTT. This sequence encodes CSAKVAGMDTQYF.

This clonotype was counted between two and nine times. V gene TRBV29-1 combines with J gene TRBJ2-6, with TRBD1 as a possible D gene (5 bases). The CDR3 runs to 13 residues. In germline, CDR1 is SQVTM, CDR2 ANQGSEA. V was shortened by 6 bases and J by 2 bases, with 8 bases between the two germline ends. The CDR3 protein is CSVQGTGANVLTF. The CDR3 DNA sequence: TGCAGCGTGCAGGGTACTGGGGCCAACGTCCTGACTTTC.

DNA for the CDR3: TGTGCCAGCGCCCGGGAGCAATGGGAGACCCAGTACTTC. It specifies CASAREQWETQYF. The gene calls are TRBV18 and TRBJ2-5; weak D call: TRBD2 (6 bases). This CDR3 region has 13 residues. The germline V gene has CDR1 KGHSH and CDR2 LQKENI. With 8 bases removed from V and 5 bases from J, the gap between germline ends came to 15 bases.

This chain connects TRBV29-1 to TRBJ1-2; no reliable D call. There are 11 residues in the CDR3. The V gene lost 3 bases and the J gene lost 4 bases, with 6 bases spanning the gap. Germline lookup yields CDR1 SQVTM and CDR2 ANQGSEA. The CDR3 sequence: CSVETGYGYTF. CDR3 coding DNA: TGCAGCGTTGAGACTGGCTATGGCTACACCTTC.

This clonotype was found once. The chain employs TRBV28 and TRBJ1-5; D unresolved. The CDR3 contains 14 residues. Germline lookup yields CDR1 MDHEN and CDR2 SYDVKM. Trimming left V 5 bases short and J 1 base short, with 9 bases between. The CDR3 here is CASSAFTSNQPQHF. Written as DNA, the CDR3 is TGTGCCAGCAGTGCTTTCACCAGCAATCAGCCCCAGCATTTT. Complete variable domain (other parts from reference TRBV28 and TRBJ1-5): DVKVTQSSRYLVKRTGEKVFLECVQDMDHENMFWYRQDPGLGLRLIYFSYDVKMKEKGDIPEGYSVSREKKERFSLILESASTNQTSMYLCASSAFTSNQPQHFGDGTRLSIL.

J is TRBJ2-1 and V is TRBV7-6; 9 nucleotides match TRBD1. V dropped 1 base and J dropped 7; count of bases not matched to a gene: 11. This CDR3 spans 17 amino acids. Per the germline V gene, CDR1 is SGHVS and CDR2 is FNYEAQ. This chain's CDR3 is CASSLGAVNRGQNEQFF. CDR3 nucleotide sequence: TGTGCCAGCAGCTTAGGGGCGGTCAACAGGGGGCAAAATGAGCAGTTCTTC. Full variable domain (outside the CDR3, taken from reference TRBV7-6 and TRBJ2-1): GAGVSQSPRYKVTKRGQDVALRCDPISGHVSLYWYRQALGQGPEFLTYFNYEAQQDKSGLPNDRFSAERPEGSISTLTIQRTEQRDSAMYRCASSLGAVNRGQNEQFFGPGTRLTVL.

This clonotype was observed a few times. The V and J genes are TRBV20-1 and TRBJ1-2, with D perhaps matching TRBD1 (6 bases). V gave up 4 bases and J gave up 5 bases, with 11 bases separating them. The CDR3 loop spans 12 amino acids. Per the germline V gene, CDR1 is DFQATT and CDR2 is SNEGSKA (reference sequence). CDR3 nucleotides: TGCAGTGCTAATCAGGGGTTATATGGCTACACCTTC. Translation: CSANQGLYGYTF.

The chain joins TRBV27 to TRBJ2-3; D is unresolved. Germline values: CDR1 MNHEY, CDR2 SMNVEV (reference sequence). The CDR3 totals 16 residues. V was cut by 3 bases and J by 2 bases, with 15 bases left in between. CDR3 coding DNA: TGTGCCAGCAGTTTCTACCCGCCTAGTCTCACAGATACGCAGTATTTT. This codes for CASSFYPPSLTDTQYF.

Here the CDR3 DNA reads TGTGCCAGCAGCCTGGCTTCGGGAGGCAGCAATCAGCCCCAGCATTTT. Its protein product is CASSLASGGSNQPQHF. This chain links TRBV3-1 with TRBJ1-5; D call uncertain. CDR3 length: 16 amino acids. Germline V gives CDR1 LGHDT, CDR2 YNNKEL (reference sequence). Trimming left V 4 bases short and J 1 base short, with 14 bases between.

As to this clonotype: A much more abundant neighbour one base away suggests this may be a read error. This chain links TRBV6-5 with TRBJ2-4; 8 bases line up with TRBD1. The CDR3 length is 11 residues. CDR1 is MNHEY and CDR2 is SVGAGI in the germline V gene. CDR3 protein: CAGSDRQGSYF. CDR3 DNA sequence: TGTGCCGGCAGTGACCGACAGGGGTCGTACTTC.

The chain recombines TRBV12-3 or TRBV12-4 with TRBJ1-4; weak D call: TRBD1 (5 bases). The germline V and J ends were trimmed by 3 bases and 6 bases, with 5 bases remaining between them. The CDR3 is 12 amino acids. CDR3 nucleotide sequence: TGTGCCAGCAGTTTCAGGGATGAAAAACTGTTTTTT. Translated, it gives CASSFRDEKLFF.

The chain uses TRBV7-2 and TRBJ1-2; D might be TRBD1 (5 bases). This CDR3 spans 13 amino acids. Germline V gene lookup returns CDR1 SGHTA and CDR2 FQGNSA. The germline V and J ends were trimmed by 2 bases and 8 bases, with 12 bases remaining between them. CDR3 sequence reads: CASSLRQIKGYTF. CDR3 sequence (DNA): TGTGCCAGCAGCTTAAGACAGATAAAAGGCTACACCTTC.

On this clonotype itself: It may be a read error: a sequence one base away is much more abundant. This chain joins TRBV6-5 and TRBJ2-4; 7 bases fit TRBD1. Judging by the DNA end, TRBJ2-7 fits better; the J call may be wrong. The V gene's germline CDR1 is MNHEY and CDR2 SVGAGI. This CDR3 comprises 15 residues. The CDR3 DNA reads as TGTGCCAGCAGCCCCGAACAGGGGTCGAGGCACGAGCAGTACTTC. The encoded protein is CASSPEQGSRHEQYF.

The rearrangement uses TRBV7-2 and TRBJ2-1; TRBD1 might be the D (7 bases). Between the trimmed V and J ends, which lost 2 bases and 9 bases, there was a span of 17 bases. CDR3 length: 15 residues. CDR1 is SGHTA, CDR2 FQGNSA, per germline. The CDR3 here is CASSLLGQDGSEQFF. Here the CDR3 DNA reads TGTGCCAGCAGCTTACTAGGACAGGACGGGAGTGAGCAGTTCTTC.

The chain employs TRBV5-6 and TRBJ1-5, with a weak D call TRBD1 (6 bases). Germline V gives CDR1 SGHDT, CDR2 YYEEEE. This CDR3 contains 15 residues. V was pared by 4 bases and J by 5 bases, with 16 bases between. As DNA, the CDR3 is TGTGCCAGCAGCCTTACAGGGACCCCCCATCAGCCCCAGCATTTT. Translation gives CASSLTGTPHQPQHF. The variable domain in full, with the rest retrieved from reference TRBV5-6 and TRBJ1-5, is DAGVTQSPTHLIKTRGQQVTLRCSPKSGHDTVSWYQQALGQGPQFIFQYYEEEERQRGNFPDRFSGHQFPNYSSELNVNALLLGDSALYLCASSLTGTPHQPQHFGDGTRLSIL.

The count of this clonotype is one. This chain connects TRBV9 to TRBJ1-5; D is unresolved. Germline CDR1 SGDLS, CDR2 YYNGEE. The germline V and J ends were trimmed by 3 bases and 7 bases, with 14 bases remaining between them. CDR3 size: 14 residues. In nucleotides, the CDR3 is TGTGCCAGCAGCGCAGGAACGGCGAACCAGCCCCAGCATTTT. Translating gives CASSAGTANQPQHF.

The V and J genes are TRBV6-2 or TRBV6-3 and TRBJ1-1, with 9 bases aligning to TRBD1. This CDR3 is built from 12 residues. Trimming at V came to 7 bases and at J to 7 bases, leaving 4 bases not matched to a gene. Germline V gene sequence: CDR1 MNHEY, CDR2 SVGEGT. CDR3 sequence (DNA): TGTGCCAGCAAGAAGGGACAGGGTGAAGCTTTCTTT. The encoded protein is CASKKGQGEAFF.

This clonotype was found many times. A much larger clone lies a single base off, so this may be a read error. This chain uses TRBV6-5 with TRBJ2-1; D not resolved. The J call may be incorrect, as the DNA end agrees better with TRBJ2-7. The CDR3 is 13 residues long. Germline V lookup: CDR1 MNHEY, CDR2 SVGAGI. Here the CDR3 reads CASRDDSYNEQYF. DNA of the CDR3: TGTGCCAGCAGGGACGATTCCTACAATGAGCAGTACTTC.

The CDR3 region is CASRSGGVGADTQYF. The CDR3 DNA follows: TGTGCCAGCAGGTCCGGAGGCGTGGGCGCAGATACGCAGTATTTT. The chain has TRBV28 and TRBJ2-3; TRBD2 might be the D (5 bases). Germline V gene sequence: CDR1 MDHEN, CDR2 SYDVKM. Trimming left V 6 bases short and J 4 bases short, with 17 bases between. The CDR3 loop spans 15 amino acids.

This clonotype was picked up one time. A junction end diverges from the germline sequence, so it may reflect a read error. CDR3 sequence (DNA): TGTGCCAGCAGTTTTTGGGGTAGCTCCTACAATGAGGAGTACTTC. Residues: CASSFWGSSYNEEYF. This chain uses TRBV12-3 or TRBV12-4 with TRBJ2-1; no firm D call. CDR3 length: 15 amino acids.

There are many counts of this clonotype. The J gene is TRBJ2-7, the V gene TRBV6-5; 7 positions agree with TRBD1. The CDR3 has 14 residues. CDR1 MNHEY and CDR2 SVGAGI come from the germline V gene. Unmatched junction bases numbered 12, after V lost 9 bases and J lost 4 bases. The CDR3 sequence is CASSPGGQPYEQYF. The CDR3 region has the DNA TGTGCCAGTTCGCCAGGGGGTCAGCCATACGAGCAGTACTTC.